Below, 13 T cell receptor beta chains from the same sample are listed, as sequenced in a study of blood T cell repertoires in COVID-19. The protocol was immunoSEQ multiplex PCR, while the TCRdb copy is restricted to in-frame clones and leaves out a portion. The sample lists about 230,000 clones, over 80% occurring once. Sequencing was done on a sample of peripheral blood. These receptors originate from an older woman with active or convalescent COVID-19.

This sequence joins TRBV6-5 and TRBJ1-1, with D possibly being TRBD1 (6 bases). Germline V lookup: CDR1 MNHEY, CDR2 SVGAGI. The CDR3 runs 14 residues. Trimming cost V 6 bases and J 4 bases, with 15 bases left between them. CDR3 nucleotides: TGTGCCAGCAGGATAACAGGGAGCGCCACTGAAGCTTTCTTT. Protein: CASRITGSATEAFF.

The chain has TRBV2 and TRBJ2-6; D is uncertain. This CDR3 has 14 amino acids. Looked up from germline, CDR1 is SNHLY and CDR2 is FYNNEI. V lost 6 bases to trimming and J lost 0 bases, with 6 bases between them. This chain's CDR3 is CASSANSGANVLTF. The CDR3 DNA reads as TGTGCCAGCAGCGCGAACTCTGGGGCCAACGTCCTGACTTTC.

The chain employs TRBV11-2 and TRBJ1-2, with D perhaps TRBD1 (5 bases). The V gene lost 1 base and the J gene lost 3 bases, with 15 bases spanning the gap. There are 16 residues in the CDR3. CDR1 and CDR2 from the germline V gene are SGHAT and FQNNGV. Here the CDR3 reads CASSLAQGTGDYGYTF. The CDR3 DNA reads TGTGCCAGCAGCTTAGCTCAGGGTACAGGCGACTATGGCTACACCTTC.

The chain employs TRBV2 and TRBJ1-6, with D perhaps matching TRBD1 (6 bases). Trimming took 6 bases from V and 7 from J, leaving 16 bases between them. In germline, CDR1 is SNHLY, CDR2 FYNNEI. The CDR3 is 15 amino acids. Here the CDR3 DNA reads TGTGCCAGCAGCTCCCAGGGGCCGATGAATTCACCCCTCCACTTT. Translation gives CASSSQGPMNSPLHF.

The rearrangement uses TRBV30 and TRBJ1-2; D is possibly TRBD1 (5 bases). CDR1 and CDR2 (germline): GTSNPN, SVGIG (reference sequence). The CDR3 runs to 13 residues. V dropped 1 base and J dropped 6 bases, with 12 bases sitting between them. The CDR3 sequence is CAWSGPTGNGYTF. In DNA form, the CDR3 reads TGTGCCTGGAGTGGCCCAACAGGAAATGGCTACACCTTC.

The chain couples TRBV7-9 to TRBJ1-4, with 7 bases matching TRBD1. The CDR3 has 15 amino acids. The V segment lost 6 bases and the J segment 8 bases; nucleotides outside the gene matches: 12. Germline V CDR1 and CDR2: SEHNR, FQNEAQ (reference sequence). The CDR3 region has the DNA TGTGCCAGCAGTTTACAGGGGTGGGGTGGAGAAAAACTGTTTTTT. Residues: CASSLQGWGGEKLFF.

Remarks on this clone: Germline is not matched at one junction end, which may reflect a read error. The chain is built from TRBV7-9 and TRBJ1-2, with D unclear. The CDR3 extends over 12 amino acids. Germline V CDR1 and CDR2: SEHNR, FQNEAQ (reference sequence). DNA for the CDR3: TGTGCCAGCAGCTTAGGGTCAGTCCCAGTTTTCTTC. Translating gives CASSLGSVPVFF. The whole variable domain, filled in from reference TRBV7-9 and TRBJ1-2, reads DTGVSQNPRHKITKRGQNVTFRCDPISEHNRLYWYRQTLGQGPEFLTYFQNEAQLEKSRLLSDRFSAERPKGSFSTLEIQRTEQGDSAMYLCASSLGSVPVFFGSGTRLTVV.

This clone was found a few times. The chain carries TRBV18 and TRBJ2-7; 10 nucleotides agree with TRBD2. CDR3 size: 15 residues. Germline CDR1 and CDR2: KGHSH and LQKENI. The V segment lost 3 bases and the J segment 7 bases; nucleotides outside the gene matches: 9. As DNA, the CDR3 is TGTGCCAGCTCACCTCTGAGCCTAGCGGGGGTGGAGCAGTACTTC. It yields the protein CASSPLSLAGVEQYF.

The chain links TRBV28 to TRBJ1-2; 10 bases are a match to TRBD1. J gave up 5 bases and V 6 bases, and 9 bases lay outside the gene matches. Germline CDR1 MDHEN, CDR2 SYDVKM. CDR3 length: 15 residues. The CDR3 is CASSTRQGAGYGYTF. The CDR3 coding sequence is TGTGCCAGCAGCACCCGACAGGGGGCAGGGTATGGCTACACCTTC.

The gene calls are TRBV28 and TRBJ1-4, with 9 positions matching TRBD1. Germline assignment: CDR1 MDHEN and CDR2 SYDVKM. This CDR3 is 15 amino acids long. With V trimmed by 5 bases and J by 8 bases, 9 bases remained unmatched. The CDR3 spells CASSPLGQGWEKLFF. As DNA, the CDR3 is TGTGCCAGCAGTCCTCTGGGACAGGGATGGGAAAAACTGTTTTTT.

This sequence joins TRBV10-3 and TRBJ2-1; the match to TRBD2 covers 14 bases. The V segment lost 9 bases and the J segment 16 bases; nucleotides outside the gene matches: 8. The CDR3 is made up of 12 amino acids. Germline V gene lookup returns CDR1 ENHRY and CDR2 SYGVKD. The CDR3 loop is CAMSGTSGRPFF. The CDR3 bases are TGTGCCATGAGCGGGACTAGCGGGAGACCATTCTTC.

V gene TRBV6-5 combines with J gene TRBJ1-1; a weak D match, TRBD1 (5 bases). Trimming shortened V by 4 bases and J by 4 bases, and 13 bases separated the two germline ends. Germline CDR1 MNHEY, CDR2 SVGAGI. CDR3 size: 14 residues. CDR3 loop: CASSSSPGGTEAFF. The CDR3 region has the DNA TGTGCCAGCAGTTCCTCCCCCGGGGGCACTGAAGCTTTCTTT.

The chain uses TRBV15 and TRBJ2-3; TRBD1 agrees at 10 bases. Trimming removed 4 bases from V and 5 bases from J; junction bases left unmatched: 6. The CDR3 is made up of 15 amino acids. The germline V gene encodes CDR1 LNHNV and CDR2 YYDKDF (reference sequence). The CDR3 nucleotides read TGTGCCACCAGCACCAGACAGGGGGCAAAAGATACGCAGTATTTT. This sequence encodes CATSTRQGAKDTQYF.